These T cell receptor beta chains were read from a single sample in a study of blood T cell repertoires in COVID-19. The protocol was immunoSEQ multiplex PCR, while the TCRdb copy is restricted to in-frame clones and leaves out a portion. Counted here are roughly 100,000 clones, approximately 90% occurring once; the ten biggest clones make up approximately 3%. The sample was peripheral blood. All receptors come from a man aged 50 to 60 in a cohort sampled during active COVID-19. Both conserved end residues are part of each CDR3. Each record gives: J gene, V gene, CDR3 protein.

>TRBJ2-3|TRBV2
CASNLVGTDTQYF
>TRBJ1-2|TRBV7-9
CASSPTLQQITSPNYGYTF
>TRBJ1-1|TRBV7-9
CASSLGTGANTEAFF
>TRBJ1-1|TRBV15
CATSRDLVGGAFF
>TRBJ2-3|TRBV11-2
CASEGGSTDTQYF
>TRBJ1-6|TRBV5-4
CASSYSADRRSPLHF
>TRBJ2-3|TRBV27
CASSFAGADTQYF
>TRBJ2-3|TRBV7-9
CASSLRGNTQYF
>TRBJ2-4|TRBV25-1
CASSPDPGGNIQYF
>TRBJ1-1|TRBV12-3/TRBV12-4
CTSRITGGLRAFF
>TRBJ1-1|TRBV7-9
CASSLDRDTEAFF
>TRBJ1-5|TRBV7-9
CASSNQQGNQPQHF
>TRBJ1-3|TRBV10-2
CASREGQGSGNTIYF
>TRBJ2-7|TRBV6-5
CASRVPGQGTYEQYF
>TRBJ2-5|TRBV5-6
CAGSPWAGETQYF
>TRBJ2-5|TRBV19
CASGGWETQYF
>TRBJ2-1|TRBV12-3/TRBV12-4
CASSLWDSNEQFF
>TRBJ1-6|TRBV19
CASSTTGTRRSSLHF
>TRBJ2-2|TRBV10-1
CASSTGASTGELFF
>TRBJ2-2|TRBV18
CASSPLSPGNTGELFF
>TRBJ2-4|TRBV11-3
CASSLGQGAKNIQYF
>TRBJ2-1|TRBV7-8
CASSPVVRAYNEQFF
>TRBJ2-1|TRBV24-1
CATGSGGDHEGEQFF
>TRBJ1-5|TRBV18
CASSPTGDQPQHF
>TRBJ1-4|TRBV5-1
CASSPGDRVKLFF
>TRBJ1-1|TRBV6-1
CASSEAAAVKSDEAFF
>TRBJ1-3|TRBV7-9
CAIREGDVGGNTIYF
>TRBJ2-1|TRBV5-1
CASSSGNEQFF
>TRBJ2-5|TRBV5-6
CASSGSTTGFQETQYF
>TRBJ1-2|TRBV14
CASSAVRAGGYTF
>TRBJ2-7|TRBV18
CASSRGLASYEQYF
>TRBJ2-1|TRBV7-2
CASSAGAGFGEQFF
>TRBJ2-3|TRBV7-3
CASSLSAAGGPADTQYF
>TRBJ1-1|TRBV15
CATSRSSTGRGGTEAFF
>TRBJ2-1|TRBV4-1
CASSQQGSGTSGGRPKENEQFF
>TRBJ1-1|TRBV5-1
CASGRQQNTEAFF
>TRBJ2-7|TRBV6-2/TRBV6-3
CASSDRGLATYEQYF
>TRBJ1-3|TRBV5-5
CASSFRDRDSIIYF
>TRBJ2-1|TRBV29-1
CSVTGTPSSYNEQFF
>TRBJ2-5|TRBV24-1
CATSPDRVETQYF
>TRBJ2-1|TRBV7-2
CASSWRLAGGYEQFF
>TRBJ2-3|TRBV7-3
CASSLGLAGTDTQYF
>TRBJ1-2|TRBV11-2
CASSLGQGVGYTF
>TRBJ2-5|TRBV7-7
CASSLGGVAGGGETQYF